The present entry profiles one T cell receptor beta chain with its context. Looked up from germline, CDR1 is MNHEY and CDR2 is SVGAGI. With 6 bases removed from V and 6 bases from J, the gap between germline ends came to 14 bases. The CDR3 runs 13 residues. The data derive from a study of blood T cell repertoires in COVID-19. Study information: The samples span acute and convalescent COVID-19 from the United States, Italy and Spain. The analysed material was cDNA or gDNA that came from T cells, B-cell-depleted T cells, or PBMCs.

Assay used: immunoSEQ multiplex PCR; TCRdb lists only in-frame clones, some missing. The repertoire consists of roughly 100,000 clones, with less than 80% occurring once and the leading ten covering 20% to 25%. The chain couples TRBV6-5 to TRBJ1-2; D is uncertain. The receptor comes from a man in his 70s with active or convalescent COVID-19. The sequenced material came from peripheral blood. Written as DNA, the CDR3 is TGTGCCAGCAGGGCTCGAGGTGGCGATGGCTACACCTTC. Its protein product is CASRARGGDGYTF.